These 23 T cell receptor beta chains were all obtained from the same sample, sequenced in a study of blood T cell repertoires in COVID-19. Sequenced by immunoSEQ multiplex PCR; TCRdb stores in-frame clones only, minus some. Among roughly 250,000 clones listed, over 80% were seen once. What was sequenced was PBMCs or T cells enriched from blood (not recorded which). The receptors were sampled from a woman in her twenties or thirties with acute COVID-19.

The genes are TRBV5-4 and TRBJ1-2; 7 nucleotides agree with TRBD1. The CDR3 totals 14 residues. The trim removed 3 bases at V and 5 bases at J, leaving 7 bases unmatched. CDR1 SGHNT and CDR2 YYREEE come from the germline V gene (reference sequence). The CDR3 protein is CASSSFDREYGYTF. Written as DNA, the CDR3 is TGTGCCAGCAGCTCCTTTGACAGGGAATATGGCTACACCTTC.

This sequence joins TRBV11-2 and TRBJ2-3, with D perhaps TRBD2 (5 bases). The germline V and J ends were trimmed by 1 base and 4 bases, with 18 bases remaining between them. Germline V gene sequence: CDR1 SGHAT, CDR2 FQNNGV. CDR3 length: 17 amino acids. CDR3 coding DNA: TGTGCCAGCAGCTTAGGTTTGGGGAGTTCTCGCGCAGATACGCAGTATTTT. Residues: CASSLGLGSSRADTQYF. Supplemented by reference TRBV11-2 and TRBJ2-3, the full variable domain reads EAGVAQSPRYKIIEKRQSVAFWCNPISGHATLYWYQQILGQGPKLLIQFQNNGVVDDSQLPKDRFSAERLKGVDSTLKIQPAKLEDSAVYLCASSLGLGSSRADTQYFGPGTRLTVL.

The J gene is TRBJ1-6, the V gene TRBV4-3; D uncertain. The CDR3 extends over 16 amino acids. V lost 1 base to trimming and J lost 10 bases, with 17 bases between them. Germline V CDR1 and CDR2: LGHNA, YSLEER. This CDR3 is CASSQVRRDRVSPLHF. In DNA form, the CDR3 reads TGCGCCAGCAGCCAAGTGCGGCGAGACCGAGTGTCACCCCTCCACTTT.

CDR3 amino acids: CASSLEGTRGTQYF. In DNA form, the CDR3 reads TGCGCCAGCAGCTTAGAAGGGACTAGAGGTACGCAGTATTTT. This rearrangement joins TRBV5-1 to TRBJ2-3; TRBD2 matches at 8 bases. The CDR3 sequence is 14 residues long. Per the germline V gene, CDR1 is SGHRS and CDR2 is YFSETQ. With V trimmed by 2 bases and J by 8 bases, 7 bases remained unmatched.

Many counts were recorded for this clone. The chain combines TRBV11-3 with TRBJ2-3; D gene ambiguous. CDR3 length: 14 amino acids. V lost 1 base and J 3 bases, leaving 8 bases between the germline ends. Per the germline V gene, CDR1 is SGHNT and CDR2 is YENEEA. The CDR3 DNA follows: TGTGCCAGCAGCTTAGGTAGTAAGACAGATACGCAGTATTTT. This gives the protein CASSLGSKTDTQYF.

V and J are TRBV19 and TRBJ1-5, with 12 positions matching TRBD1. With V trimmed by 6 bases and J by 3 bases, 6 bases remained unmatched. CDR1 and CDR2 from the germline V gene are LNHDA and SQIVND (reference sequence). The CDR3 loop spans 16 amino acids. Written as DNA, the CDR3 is TGTGCCAGTAGGCCGGGACAGGGGGCCCCCAATCAGCCCCAGCATTTT. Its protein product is CASRPGQGAPNQPQHF.

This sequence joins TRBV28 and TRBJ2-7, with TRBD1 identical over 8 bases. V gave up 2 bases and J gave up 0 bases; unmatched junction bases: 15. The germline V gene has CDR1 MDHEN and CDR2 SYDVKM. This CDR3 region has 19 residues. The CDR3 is CASSLPTGGLPRSSYEQYF. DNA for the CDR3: TGTGCCAGCAGTTTACCCACAGGGGGGTTACCAAGGAGCTCCTACGAGCAGTACTTC. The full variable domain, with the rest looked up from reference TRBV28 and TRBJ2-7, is DVKVTQSSRYLVKRTGEKVFLECVQDMDHENMFWYRQDPGLGLRLIYFSYDVKMKEKGDIPEGYSVSREKKERFSLILESASTNQTSMYLCASSLPTGGLPRSSYEQYFGPGTRLTVT.

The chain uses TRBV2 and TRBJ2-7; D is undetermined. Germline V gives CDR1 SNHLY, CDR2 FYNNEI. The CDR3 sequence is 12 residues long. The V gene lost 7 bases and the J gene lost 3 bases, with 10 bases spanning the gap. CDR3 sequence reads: CASKERNYEQYF. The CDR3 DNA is TGTGCCAGCAAAGAGAGGAACTACGAGCAGTACTTC.

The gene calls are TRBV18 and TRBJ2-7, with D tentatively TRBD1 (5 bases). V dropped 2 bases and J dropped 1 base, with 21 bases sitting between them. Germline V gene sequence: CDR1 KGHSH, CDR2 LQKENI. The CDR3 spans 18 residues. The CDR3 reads CASSPLILGQGGSYEQYF. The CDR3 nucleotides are TGTGCCAGCTCACCATTAATTTTAGGGCAGGGCGGTTCCTACGAGCAGTACTTC.

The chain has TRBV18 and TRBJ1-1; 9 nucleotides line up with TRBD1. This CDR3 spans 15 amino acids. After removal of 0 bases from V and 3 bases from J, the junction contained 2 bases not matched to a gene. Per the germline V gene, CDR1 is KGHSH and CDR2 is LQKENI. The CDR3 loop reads CASSPPTGGYTEAFF. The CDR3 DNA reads TGTGCCAGCTCACCACCGACAGGGGGTTACACTGAAGCTTTCTTT.

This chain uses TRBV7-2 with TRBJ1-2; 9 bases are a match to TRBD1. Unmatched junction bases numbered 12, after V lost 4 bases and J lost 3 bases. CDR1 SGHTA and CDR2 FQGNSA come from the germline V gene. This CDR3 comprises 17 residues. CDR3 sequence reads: CASSSPSTGGRDYGYTF. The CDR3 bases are TGTGCCAGCAGCTCCCCTTCGACAGGGGGAAGGGACTATGGCTACACCTTC. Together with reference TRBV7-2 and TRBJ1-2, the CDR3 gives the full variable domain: GAGVSQSPSNKVTEKGKDVELRCDPISGHTALYWYRQSLGQGLEFLIYFQGNSAPDKSGLPSDRFSAERTGGSVSTLTIQRTQQEDSAVYLCASSSPSTGGRDYGYTFGSGTRLTVV.

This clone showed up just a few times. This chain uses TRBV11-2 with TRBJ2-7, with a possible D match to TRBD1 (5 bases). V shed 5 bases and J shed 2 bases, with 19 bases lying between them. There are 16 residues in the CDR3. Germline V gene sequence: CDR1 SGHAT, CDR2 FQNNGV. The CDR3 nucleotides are TGTGCCAGCAGCCCCCTCTCCAGGGTAAAAGCCTACGAGCAGTACTTC. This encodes CASSPLSRVKAYEQYF. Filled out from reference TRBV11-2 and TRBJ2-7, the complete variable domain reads EAGVAQSPRYKIIEKRQSVAFWCNPISGHATLYWYQQILGQGPKLLIQFQNNGVVDDSQLPKDRFSAERLKGVDSTLKIQPAKLEDSAVYLCASSPLSRVKAYEQYFGPGTRLTVT.

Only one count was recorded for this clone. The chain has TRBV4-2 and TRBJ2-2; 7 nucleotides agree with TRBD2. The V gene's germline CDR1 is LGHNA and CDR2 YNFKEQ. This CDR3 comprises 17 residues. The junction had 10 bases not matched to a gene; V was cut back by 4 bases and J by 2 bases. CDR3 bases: TGTGCCAGCAGCCCCTCAGGCGGGGGTGTTAACACCGGGGAGCTGTTTTTT. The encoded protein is CASSPSGGGVNTGELFF.

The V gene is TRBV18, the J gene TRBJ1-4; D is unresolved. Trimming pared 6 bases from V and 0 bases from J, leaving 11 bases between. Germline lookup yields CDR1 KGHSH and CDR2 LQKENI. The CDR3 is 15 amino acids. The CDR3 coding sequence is TGTGCCAGCTCTCTTCGAGTAGCAACTAATGAAAAACTGTTTTTT. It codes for CASSLRVATNEKLFF.

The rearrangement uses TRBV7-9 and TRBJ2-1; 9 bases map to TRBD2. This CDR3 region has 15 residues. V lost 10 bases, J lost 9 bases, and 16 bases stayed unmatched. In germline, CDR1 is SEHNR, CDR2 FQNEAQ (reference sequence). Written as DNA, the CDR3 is TGTGCCACTTCCTCCCTGCGGGGGGGGCGAGGTGAGCAGTTCTTC. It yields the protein CATSSLRGGRGEQFF.

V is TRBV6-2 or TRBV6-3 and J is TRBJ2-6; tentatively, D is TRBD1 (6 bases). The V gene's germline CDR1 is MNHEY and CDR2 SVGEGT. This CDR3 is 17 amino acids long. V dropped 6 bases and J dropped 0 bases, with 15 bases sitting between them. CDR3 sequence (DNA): TGTGCCAGCAGCCCCCAGGGGCCCCACTCTGGGGCCAACGTCCTGACTTTC. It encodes CASSPQGPHSGANVLTF.

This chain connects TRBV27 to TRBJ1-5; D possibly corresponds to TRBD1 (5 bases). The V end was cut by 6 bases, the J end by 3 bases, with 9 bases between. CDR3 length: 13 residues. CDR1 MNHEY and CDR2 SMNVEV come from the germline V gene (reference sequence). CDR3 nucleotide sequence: TGTGCCAGCAGAAGGGGTCCCAATCAGCCCCAGCATTTT. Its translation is CASRRGPNQPQHF.

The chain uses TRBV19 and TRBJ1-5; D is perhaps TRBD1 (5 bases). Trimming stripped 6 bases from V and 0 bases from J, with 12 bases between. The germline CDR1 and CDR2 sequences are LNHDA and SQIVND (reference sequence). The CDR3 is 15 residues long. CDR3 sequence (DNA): TGTGCCAGTAGACGACAGATTCATAGCAATCAGCCCCAGCATTTT. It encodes CASRRQIHSNQPQHF.

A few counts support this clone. Written as DNA, the CDR3 is TGTGCCAGCAGTGGAAAGAGGCGTCGTGAAAAACTGTTTTTT. It yields the protein CASSGKRRREKLFF. The rearrangement links TRBV2 to TRBJ1-4; D remains unclear. Trimming stripped 4 bases from V and 7 bases from J, with 13 bases between. The CDR3 contains 14 residues. Germline V gene sequence: CDR1 SNHLY, CDR2 FYNNEI.

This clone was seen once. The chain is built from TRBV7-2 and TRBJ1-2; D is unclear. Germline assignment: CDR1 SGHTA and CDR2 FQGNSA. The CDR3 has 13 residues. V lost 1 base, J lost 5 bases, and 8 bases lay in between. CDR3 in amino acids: CASSLVVGYGYTF. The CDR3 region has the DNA TGTGCCAGCAGCTTAGTGGTCGGGTATGGCTACACCTTC.

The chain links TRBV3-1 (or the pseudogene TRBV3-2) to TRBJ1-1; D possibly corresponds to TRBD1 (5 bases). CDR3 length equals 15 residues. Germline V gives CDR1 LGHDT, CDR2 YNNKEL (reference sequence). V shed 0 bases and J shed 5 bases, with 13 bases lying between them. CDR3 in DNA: TGTGCCAGCAGCCAAGAAGCTGGGGCGAGGACTGAAGCTTTCTTT. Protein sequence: CASSQEAGARTEAFF.

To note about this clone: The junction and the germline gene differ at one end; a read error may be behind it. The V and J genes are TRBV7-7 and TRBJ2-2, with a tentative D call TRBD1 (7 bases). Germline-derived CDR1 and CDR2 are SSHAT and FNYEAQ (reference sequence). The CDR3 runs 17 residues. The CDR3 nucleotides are TGTGCTAGCAGCTTAGGGGGGACAGAAGCGGGCACCGGGGAGCTGTTTTTT. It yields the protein CASSLGGTEAGTGELFF.

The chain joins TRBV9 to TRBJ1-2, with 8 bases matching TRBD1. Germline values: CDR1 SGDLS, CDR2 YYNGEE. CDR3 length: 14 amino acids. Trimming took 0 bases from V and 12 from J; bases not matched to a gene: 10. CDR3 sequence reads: CASSVASRQGLHTF. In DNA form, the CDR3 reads TGTGCCAGCAGCGTAGCTTCGAGACAGGGGTTACACACCTTC.